The clone carrying this TCR beta chain was observed at least ten times. The data belong to a study of T cells in Graves' hyperthyroidism and ophthalmopathy. RNA transcripts yielded amplified TCR beta CDR3 regions. The study used the HTBI primer set for a first-round RT-PCR of the TCR CDR3. TCRdb reanalysed the multiplex PCR reads using MiXCR and keeps one entry per CDR3 protein. In the table there are 200,000 to 250,000 distinct CDR3 sequences, less than 20% of which are singletons. The length of the CDR3 is 17 residues. Germline V gene sequence: CDR1 SGHNT, CDR2 YYREEE (reference sequence). V shed 0 bases, J shed 5 bases, and the junction held 12 bases outside the gene matches.

The TCR comes from a young woman with Graves' ophthalmopathy. Sample: blood. V is TRBV5-4 and J is TRBJ2-7; TRBD2 aligns across 9 bases. As DNA, the CDR3 is TGTGCCAGCAGCTTGGCCGTACTAGCGGGTTCTGTCCACGAGCAGTACTTC. It codes for CASSLAVLAGSVHEQYF.